This entry lists 18 T cell receptor beta chains sequenced from one sample in a study of control samples from healthy donors and cancer patients. Assay used: immunoSEQ multiplex PCR; TCRdb lists only in-frame clones, some missing. The sample has 91,000 or so clones, approximately 90% seen once. The material sequenced was blood. The receptors originated from a woman aged 25 to 39 in good health.

This rearrangement joins TRBV6-6 to TRBJ1-1; D gene uncertain. Germline V lookup: CDR1 MNHNY, CDR2 SVGAGI (reference sequence). The CDR3 is 12 residues long. V dropped 5 bases and J dropped 5 bases, with 9 bases sitting between them. CDR3 nucleotides: TGTGCCAGCAGTCCTAGAAGTACTGAAGCTTTCTTT. Protein product: CASSPRSTEAFF.

The V gene is TRBV6-7, the J gene TRBJ2-1, with D possibly TRBD1 on 5 matching bases. TRBV6-7 is placed among ORFs of uncertain function. This CDR3 has 14 amino acids. With 6 bases removed from V and 6 bases from J, the gap between germline ends came to 15 bases. The CDR3 is CASRTGWSSNEQFF. The DNA of the CDR3 is TGTGCCAGCAGAACAGGATGGTCGTCCAATGAGCAGTTCTTC.

The chain joins TRBV19 to TRBJ2-1; D is perhaps TRBD2 (6 bases). Germline V gives CDR1 LNHDA, CDR2 SQIVND (reference sequence). There are 12 residues in the CDR3. V dropped 5 bases and J dropped 9 bases, with 11 bases sitting between them. Written as DNA, the CDR3 is TGTGCCAGTAGTGGCCTTAGCGGTGAGCAGTTCTTC. Protein: CASSGLSGEQFF.

The chain combines TRBV10-1 with TRBJ1-1; TRBD1 might be the D (5 bases). Germline CDR1 is WNHNN and CDR2 is SYGVQD (reference sequence). CDR3 length: 15 residues. V lost 4 bases, J lost 5 bases, and 17 bases lay in between. CDR3 sequence: CASSAGSRGRTEAFF. The CDR3 coding sequence is TGCGCCAGCAGTGCAGGGTCCCGGGGGAGGACTGAAGCTTTCTTT.

The V gene is TRBV29-1, the J gene TRBJ2-7; possible D gene TRBD1, 6 bases. The germline V and J ends were trimmed by 2 bases and 3 bases, with 14 bases remaining between them. Germline V gene data show CDR1 as SQVTM and CDR2 as ANQGSEA. This CDR3 has 14 amino acids. The CDR3 region is CSVELGRGIYEQYF. CDR3 nucleotides: TGCAGCGTTGAATTGGGCAGGGGAATCTACGAGCAGTACTTC.

The chain is built from TRBV4-1 and TRBJ2-4; the D is unclear. Trimming removed 0 bases from V and 0 bases from J, with 6 bases in between. Germline loops: CDR1 MGHRA, CDR2 YSYEKL. The CDR3 length is 15 residues. The CDR3 nucleotides are TGCGCCAGCAGCCAAGATTGGGTAGCCAAAAACATTCAGTACTTC. Its translation: CASSQDWVAKNIQYF.

The rearrangement links TRBV19 to TRBJ2-5; TRBD2 matches at 8 bases. Germline assignment: CDR1 LNHDA and CDR2 SQIVND (reference sequence). After removal of 1 base from V and 4 bases from J, the junction contained 5 bases not matched to a gene. This CDR3 has 15 amino acids. The CDR3 DNA follows: TGTGCCAGTAGTATAGGCGGGGGGCAAGGAGAGACCCAGTACTTC. Translating it yields CASSIGGGQGETQYF.

V is TRBV5-6 and J is TRBJ1-2, with no clear D. The CDR3 totals 13 residues. The V gene's germline CDR1 is SGHDT and CDR2 YYEEEE. V lost 4 bases, J lost 7 bases, and 14 bases lay in between. The CDR3 DNA is TGTGCCAGCAGCCAGTCCCTACACGGTGGCTACACCTTC. It translates to CASSQSLHGGYTF.

The chain uses TRBV19 and TRBJ2-1; D may correspond to TRBD1 or TRBD2 (5 bases each). This CDR3 is 11 amino acids long. Trimming shortened V by 10 bases and J by 8 bases, and 12 bases separated the two germline ends. CDR1 and CDR2 from the germline V gene are LNHDA and SQIVND (reference sequence). CDR3 in DNA: TGTGCCACCGGGACCGGGGATGAGCAGTTCTTC. Amino acids: CATGTGDEQFF.

Of note for this clone: At one end the junction does not follow the germline gene, possibly because of a read error. The rearrangement links TRBV28 to TRBJ2-7, with TRBD1 matching over 9 bases. Germline CDR1 and CDR2: MDHEN and SYDVKM. The CDR3 has 15 amino acids. CDR3 nucleotide sequence: TGTGCCAGCAGTTTATGGGGGACAGGGCCCACCATCCTTCTCTTC. It translates to CASSLWGTGPTILLF. The full variable domain, completed using reference TRBV28 and TRBJ2-7, is DVKVTQSSRYLVKRTGEKVFLECVQDMDHENMFWYRQDPGLGLRLIYFSYDVKMKEKGDIPEGYSVSREKKERFSLILESASTNQTSMYLCASSLWGTGPTILLFGPGTRLTVT.

V usage is TRBV29-1 and J usage is TRBJ2-7; perhaps TRBD2 as D (6 bases). This CDR3 has 16 residues. Looked up from germline, CDR1 is SQVTM and CDR2 is ANQGSEA. V dropped 0 bases and J dropped 3 bases, with 18 bases sitting between them. The CDR3 nucleotides read TGCAGCGTTGAAGACCGGGACTCGGTAACTGGCTACGAGCAGTACTTC. Its protein is CSVEDRDSVTGYEQYF.

The V gene is TRBV5-6, the J gene TRBJ1-1; D is undetermined. Germline assignment: CDR1 SGHDT and CDR2 YYEEEE. CDR3 length equals 14 residues. V was cut by 0 bases and J by 0 bases, with 6 bases left in between. The CDR3 loop reads CASSLEGLNTEAFF. CDR3 DNA: TGTGCCAGCAGCTTGGAAGGGCTGAACACTGAAGCTTTCTTT.

The chain uses TRBV18 and TRBJ1-1, with D tentatively TRBD1 (5 bases). Trimming removed 5 bases at V and 2 bases at J, with 12 bases between. The CDR3 contains 14 residues. CDR1 and CDR2 from the germline V gene are KGHSH and LQKENI. The CDR3 region is CASSTLDSNTEAFF. The CDR3 region has the DNA TGTGCCAGCTCAACACTAGACAGTAACACTGAAGCTTTCTTT. The whole variable domain, remainder taken from reference TRBV18 and TRBJ1-1, is NAGVMQNPRHLVRRRGQEARLRCSPMKGHSHVYWYRQLPEEGLKFMVYLQKENIIDESGMPKERFSAEFPKEGPSILRIQQVVRGDSAAYFCASSTLDSNTEAFFGQGTRLTVV.

This clone has just a few counts. The chain employs TRBV12-3 or TRBV12-4 and TRBJ1-5; tentatively, D is TRBD1 (5 bases). The CDR3 spans 13 residues. V was pared by 7 bases and J by 4 bases, with 11 bases between. As DNA, the CDR3 is TGTGCCAGCATGCGGGGGGGGAATCAGCCCCAGCATTTT. Translating gives CASMRGGNQPQHF.

This chain uses TRBV19 with TRBJ1-4; D is ambiguous. CDR3 length equals 15 residues. CDR1 is LNHDA, CDR2 SQIVND, per germline (reference sequence). The V and J ends lost 6 bases and 5 bases respectively, with 16 bases between them. The CDR3 DNA reads TGTGCCAGTAGGATATGGGGAGGACCCAATGAAAAACTGTTTTTT. The encoded protein is CASRIWGGPNEKLFF.

This sequence joins TRBV28 and TRBJ1-1; D remains unclear. Germline V gene sequence: CDR1 MDHEN, CDR2 SYDVKM. V lost 7 bases, J lost 4 bases, and 7 bases lay in between. The CDR3 consists of 11 residues. The CDR3 bases are TGTGCCAGCAACGCGGGCACTGAAGCTTTCTTT. Amino acid sequence: CASNAGTEAFF.

This chain joins TRBV7-9 and TRBJ1-1; D is ambiguous. The CDR3 contains 13 residues. Trimming stripped 6 bases from V and 4 bases from J, with 12 bases between. Germline V gene data show CDR1 as SEHNR and CDR2 as FQNEAQ (reference sequence). The CDR3 DNA follows: TGTGCCAGCAGACAAGGACCGTCCACTGAAGCTTTCTTT. Protein sequence: CASRQGPSTEAFF.

The genes are TRBV3-1 (or the pseudogene TRBV3-2) and TRBJ1-2; 7 bases align to TRBD1. Trimming at V came to 4 bases and at J to 3 bases, leaving 2 bases not matched to a gene. From germline, CDR1 is LGHDT and CDR2 YNNKEL (reference sequence). This CDR3 contains 13 residues. CDR3 loop: CASSPDRYYGYTF. CDR3 nucleotide sequence: TGTGCCAGCAGCCCGGACAGGTACTATGGCTACACCTTC.